This TCR beta chain was captured by sequencing in a study of vaccination and CD4 T cells after COVID-19. As to this clonotype: Its target is not known.

Time point described: late sampling 161 to 241 days after vaccination in three convalescent patients. Treatment defined: approximately 9-day PBMC culture with coronavirus spike peptide pools or control peptides (ViraFEST assay). An Oncomine TCR Beta short-read assay was used to sequence the DNA from cultured CD4+ T cells. TCRdb recomputed calls from the PCR reads with MiXCR, one row per CDR3 protein. This table holds some 20,000 distinct CDR3 sequences, about two fifths found once. Germline assignment: CDR1 MNHNS and CDR2 SASEGT. V was cut by 2 bases and J by 0 bases, with 11 bases left in between. This CDR3 has 15 amino acids.

This sequence originates from a human donor who had recovered from COVID-19. This rearrangement joins TRBV6-1 to TRBJ2-7; D is ambiguous. The material was CD4+ T cells from blood, cultured in vitro, obtained about 7 months after SARS-CoV-2 vaccination. The CDR3 region is CASSELWVSSYEQYF. In DNA form, the CDR3 reads TGTGCCAGCAGTGAACTGTGGGTTAGCTCCTACGAGCAGTACTTC.